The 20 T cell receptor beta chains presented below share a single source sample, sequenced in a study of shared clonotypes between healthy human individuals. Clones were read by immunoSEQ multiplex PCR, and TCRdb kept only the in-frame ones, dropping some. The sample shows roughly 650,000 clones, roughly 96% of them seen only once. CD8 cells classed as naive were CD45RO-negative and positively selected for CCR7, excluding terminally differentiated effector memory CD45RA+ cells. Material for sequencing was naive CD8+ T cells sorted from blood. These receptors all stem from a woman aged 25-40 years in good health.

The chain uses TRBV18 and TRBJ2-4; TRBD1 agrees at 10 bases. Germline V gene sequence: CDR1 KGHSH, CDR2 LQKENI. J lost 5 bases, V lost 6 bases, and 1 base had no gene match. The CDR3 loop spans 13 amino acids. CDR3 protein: CASSGTGENIQYF. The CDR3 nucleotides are TGTGCCAGCTCGGGGACAGGGGAAAACATTCAGTACTTC.

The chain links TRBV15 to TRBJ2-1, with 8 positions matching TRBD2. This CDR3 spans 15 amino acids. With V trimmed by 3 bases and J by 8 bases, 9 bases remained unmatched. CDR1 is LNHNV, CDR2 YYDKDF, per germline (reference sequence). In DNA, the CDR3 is TGTGCCACCAGCAGTCGGCTAGCGGGTGGAGATGAGCAGTTCTTC. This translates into CATSSRLAGGDEQFF.

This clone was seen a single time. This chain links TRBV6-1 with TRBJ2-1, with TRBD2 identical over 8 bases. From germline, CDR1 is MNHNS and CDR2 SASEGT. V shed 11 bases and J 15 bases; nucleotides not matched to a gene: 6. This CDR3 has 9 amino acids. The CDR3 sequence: CAVAGGPFF. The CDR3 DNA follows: TGTGCCGTTGCGGGAGGACCGTTCTTC.

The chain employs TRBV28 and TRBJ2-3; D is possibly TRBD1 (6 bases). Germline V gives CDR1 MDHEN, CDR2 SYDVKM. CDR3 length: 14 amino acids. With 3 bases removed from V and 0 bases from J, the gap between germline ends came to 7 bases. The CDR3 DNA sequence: TGTGCCAGCAGTTTTGGGACAAGCACAGATACGCAGTATTTT. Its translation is CASSFGTSTDTQYF.

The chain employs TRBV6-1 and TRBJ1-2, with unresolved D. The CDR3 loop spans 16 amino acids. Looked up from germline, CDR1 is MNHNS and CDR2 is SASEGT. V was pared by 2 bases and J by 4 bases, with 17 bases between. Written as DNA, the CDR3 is TGTGCCAGCAGTGAATTCCCGCGCCCTGCCCTCTATGGCTACACCTTC. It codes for CASSEFPRPALYGYTF.

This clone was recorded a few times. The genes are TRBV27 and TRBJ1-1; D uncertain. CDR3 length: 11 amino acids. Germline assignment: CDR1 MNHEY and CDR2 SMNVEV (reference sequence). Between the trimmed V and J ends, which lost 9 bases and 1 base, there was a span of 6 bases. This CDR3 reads CASWGNTEAFF. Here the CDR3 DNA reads TGTGCCAGTTGGGGGAACACTGAAGCTTTCTTT.

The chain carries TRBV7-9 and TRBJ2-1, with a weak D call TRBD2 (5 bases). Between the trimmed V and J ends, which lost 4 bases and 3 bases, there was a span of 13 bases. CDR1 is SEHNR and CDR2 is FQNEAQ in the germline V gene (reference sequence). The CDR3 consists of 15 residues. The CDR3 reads CASSSSGTIYNEQFF. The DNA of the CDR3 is TGTGCCAGCAGCTCCAGCGGCACGATCTACAATGAGCAGTTCTTC.

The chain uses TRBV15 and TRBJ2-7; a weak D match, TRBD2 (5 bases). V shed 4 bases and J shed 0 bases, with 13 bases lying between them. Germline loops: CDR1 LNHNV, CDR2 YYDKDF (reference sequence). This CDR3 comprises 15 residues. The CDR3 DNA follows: TGTGCCACCAGCAAAGGACTCGACCTCTCCTACGAGCAGTACTTC. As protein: CATSKGLDLSYEQYF.

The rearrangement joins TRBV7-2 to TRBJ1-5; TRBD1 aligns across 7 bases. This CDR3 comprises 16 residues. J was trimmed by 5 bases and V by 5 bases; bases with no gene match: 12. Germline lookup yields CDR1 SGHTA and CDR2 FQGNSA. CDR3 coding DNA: TGTGCCAGCAGCCAACCAGGGGGGGGAGTCTATCAGCCCCAGCATTTT. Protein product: CASSQPGGGVYQPQHF.

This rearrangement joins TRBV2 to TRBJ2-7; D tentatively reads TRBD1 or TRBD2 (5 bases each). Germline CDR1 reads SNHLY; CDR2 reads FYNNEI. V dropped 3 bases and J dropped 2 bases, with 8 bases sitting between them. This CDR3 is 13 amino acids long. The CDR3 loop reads CASSDKGPYEQYF. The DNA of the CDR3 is TGTGCCAGCAGTGACAAGGGACCCTACGAGCAGTACTTC.

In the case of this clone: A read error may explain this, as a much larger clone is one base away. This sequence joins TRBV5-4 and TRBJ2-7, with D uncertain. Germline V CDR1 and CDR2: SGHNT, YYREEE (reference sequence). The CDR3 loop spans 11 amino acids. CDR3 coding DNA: TGTGCCAGCAGCTCCTCCCACGAGCAGTACTTC. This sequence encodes CASSSSHEQYF.

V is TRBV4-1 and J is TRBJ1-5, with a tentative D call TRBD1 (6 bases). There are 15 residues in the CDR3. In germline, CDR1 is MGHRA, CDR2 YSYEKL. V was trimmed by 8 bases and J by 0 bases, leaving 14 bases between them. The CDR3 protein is CASGTGIYSNQPQHF. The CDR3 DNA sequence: TGCGCCAGCGGAACAGGGATCTATAGCAATCAGCCCCAGCATTTT.

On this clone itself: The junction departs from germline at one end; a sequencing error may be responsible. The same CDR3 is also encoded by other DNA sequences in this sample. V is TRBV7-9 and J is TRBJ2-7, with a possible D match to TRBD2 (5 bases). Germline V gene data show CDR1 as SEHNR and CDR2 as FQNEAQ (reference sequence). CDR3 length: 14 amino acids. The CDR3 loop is CASSLAGMPYEQYF. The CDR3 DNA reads TGTGCCAGCAGCCTAGCCGGGATGCCCTACGAGCAGTACTTC. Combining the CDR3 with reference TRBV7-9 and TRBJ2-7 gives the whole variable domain DTGVSQNPRHKITKRGQNVTFRCDPISEHNRLYWYRQTLGQGPEFLTYFQNEAQLEKSRLLSDRFSAERPKGSFSTLEIQRTEQGDSAMYLCASSLAGMPYEQYFGPGTRLTVT.

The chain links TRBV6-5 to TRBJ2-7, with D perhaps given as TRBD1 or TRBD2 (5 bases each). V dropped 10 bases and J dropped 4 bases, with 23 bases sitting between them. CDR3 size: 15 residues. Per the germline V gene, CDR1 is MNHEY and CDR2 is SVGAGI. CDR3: CATHGAEEDEYEQYF. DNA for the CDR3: TGTGCCACCCACGGGGCCGAGGAGGATGAATACGAGCAGTACTTC.

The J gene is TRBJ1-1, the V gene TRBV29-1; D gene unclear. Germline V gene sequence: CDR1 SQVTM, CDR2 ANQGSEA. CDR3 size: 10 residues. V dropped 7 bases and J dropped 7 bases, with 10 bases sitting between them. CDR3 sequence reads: CSGSEGEAFF. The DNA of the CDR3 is TGCAGCGGGTCGGAGGGTGAAGCTTTCTTT.

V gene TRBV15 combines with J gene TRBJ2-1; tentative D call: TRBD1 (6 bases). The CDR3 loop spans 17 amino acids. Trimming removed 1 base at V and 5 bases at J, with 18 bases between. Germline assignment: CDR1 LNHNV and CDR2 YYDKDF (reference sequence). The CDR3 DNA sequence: TGTGCCACCAGCAGAGTTGCAGGGGCTACCCGGGACAATGAGCAGTTCTTC. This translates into CATSRVAGATRDNEQFF.

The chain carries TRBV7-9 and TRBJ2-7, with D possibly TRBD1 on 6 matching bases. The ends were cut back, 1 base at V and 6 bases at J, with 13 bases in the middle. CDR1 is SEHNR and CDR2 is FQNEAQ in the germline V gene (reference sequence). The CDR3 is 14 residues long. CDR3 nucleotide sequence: TGTGCCAGCAGCTTAGGAGGACAGCCGACCGAGCAGTACTTC. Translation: CASSLGGQPTEQYF.

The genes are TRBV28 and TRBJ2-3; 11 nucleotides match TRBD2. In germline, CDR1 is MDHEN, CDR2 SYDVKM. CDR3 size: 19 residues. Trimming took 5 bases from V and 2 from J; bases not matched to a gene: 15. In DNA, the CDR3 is TGTGCCAGCAGTCCTGTAGCGGGAGGGCCCTTCAGGTCCACAGATACGCAGTATTTT. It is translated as CASSPVAGGPFRSTDTQYF.

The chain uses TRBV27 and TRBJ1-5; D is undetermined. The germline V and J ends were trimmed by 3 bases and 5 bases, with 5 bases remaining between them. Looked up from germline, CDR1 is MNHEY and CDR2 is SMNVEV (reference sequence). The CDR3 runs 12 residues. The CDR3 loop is CASSFPDQPQHF. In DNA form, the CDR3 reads TGTGCCAGCAGTTTTCCCGATCAGCCCCAGCATTTT.

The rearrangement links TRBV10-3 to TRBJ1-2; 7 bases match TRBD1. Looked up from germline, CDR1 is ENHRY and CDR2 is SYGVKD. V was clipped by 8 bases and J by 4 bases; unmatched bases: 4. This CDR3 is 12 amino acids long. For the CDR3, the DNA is TGTGCCATCCAGGGGGATTCCTATGGCTACACCTTC. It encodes CAIQGDSYGYTF.